One sample yielded the 21 T cell receptor beta chains listed below, sequenced in a study of shared clonotypes between healthy human individuals. Assay used: immunoSEQ multiplex PCR; TCRdb lists only in-frame clones, some missing. Of over a million clones in the sample, 70% to 80% were seen once. The sample was memory CD4+ T cells from PBMCs. Subset defined: CD45RA-negative fraction. These TCRs come from a man between 18 and 35 years old in good health. Some clones in this sample may be carry-over from other donors' samples.

This chain uses TRBV6-6 with TRBJ1-2; the match to TRBD1 covers 8 bases. After removal of 4 bases from V and 8 bases from J, the junction contained 6 bases not matched to a gene. In germline, CDR1 is MNHNY, CDR2 SVGAGI (reference sequence). This CDR3 spans 13 amino acids. As DNA, the CDR3 is TGTGCCAGCAGTTTATCGGGACAGGCAGGCTACACCTTC. It yields the protein CASSLSGQAGYTF.

With respect to this clone: Since a much larger clone is just one base distant, this may be a read error. Other DNA sequences in this specimen translate into the identical CDR3. This chain connects TRBV6-6 to TRBJ2-5; D is unresolved. The CDR3 covers 15 residues. The V end lost 5 bases, the J end lost 1 base, and 14 bases lay between the germline ends. Germline V gene sequence: CDR1 MNHNY, CDR2 SVGAGI (reference sequence). The CDR3 protein is CASSPSRVPQETQYF. The CDR3 region has the DNA TGTGCCAGCAGTCCGTCCCGCGTCCCCCAAGAGACCCAGTACTTC.

Concerning this clone itself: Possible read error: a much larger clone is one base away. This rearrangement joins TRBV2 to TRBJ1-1, with 8 bases fitting TRBD1. This CDR3 has 15 amino acids. Germline lookup yields CDR1 SNHLY and CDR2 FYNNEI. The V and J ends lost 6 bases and 3 bases, in that order; junction bases with no gene match: 9. CDR3 sequence (DNA): TGTGCCAGCAGCAAATGGACAGGGTTGGACACTGAAGCTTTCTTT. It specifies CASSKWTGLDTEAFF.

The chain combines TRBV28 with TRBJ1-2, with 9 bases aligning to TRBD1. From germline, CDR1 is MDHEN and CDR2 SYDVKM. The V and J ends lost 6 bases and 4 bases, in that order; junction bases with no gene match: 6. The CDR3 contains 14 residues. CDR3 DNA: TGTGCCAGCAGCCAACAGGGGGCTGGCTATGGCTACACCTTC. Encoded protein: CASSQQGAGYGYTF.

Only a few counts were recorded for this clone. V and J are TRBV5-1 and TRBJ1-5, with D hard to call. The V gene's germline CDR1 is SGHRS and CDR2 YFSETQ. CDR3 length: 15 amino acids. The V end was cut by 2 bases, the J end by 2 bases, with 11 bases between. In DNA form, the CDR3 reads TGCGCCAGCAGCTTATCGGGAATAGGCAATCAGCCCCAGCATTTT. This sequence encodes CASSLSGIGNQPQHF. Using reference TRBV5-1 and TRBJ1-5 for the parts outside the CDR3, the full variable domain is KAGVTQTPRYLIKTRGQQVTLSCSPISGHRSVSWYQQTPGQGLQFLFEYFSETQRNKGNFPGRFSGRQFSNSRSEMNVSTLELGDSALYLCASSLSGIGNQPQHFGDGTRLSIL.

V is TRBV6-1 and J is TRBJ2-2; tentatively, D is TRBD1 (6 bases). V was cut by 1 base and J by 6 bases, with 18 bases left in between. The CDR3 runs to 17 residues. Germline V gene lookup returns CDR1 MNHNS and CDR2 SASEGT. The CDR3 DNA reads TGTGCCAGCAGTGAAGAAGCTCATGGGCAGGGGTCCGGGGAGCTGTTTTTT. Amino acids: CASSEEAHGQGSGELFF.

This clone has a count of ten or more. This chain connects TRBV11-1 to TRBJ2-1; possibly TRBD2 for D (6 bases). CDR3 length: 14 residues. V gave up 5 bases and J gave up 1 base, with 9 bases separating them. Germline CDR1 reads SGHAT; CDR2 reads FQDESV (reference sequence). The chain's CDR3 is CASSAGGSYNEQFF. The CDR3 nucleotides read TGTGCCAGCAGCGCCGGGGGATCCTACAATGAGCAGTTCTTC.

The chain joins TRBV19 to TRBJ2-7, with D possibly TRBD1 on 6 matching bases. The CDR3 is 14 amino acids. Germline CDR1 LNHDA, CDR2 SQIVND (reference sequence). Trimming cost V 1 base and J 3 bases, with 10 bases left between them. The CDR3 DNA reads TGTGCCAGTAGTATAGCAGGGACAAACTACGAGCAGTACTTC. As protein: CASSIAGTNYEQYF.

The CDR3 DNA sequence: TGCGCCAGCAGCCAAGATCGAGGCTCCGTGATTGAGCAGTTCTTC. Encoded protein: CASSQDRGSVIEQFF. V is TRBV4-1 and J is TRBJ2-1, with unresolved D. The CDR3 consists of 15 residues. V shed 0 bases and J shed 9 bases, with 15 bases lying between them. The V gene's germline CDR1 is MGHRA and CDR2 YSYEKL.

This clone has just a few counts. This rearrangement joins TRBV6-5 to TRBJ2-5; 10 nucleotides align to TRBD2. Germline CDR1 reads MNHEY; CDR2 reads SVGAGI. The CDR3 consists of 14 residues. With 5 bases clipped from V and 5 bases from J, the junction kept 5 bases outside the gene matches. CDR3 in amino acids: CASSPSGRGETQYF. The CDR3 bases are TGTGCCAGCAGTCCCAGCGGGAGGGGGGAGACCCAGTACTTC.

V is TRBV7-9 and J is TRBJ2-7; the D gene could be TRBD1 or TRBD2 (5 bases each). The germline V and J ends were trimmed by 4 bases and 2 bases, with 18 bases remaining between them. The CDR3 is 16 residues long. Germline CDR1 SEHNR, CDR2 FQNEAQ (reference sequence). The CDR3 loop reads CASSYGGSFAPYEQYF. The CDR3 nucleotides are TGTGCCAGCAGCTATGGGGGATCATTCGCCCCCTACGAGCAGTACTTC.

The chain recombines TRBV18 with TRBJ2-1; 10 nucleotides line up with TRBD1. The trim removed 4 bases at V and 6 bases at J, leaving 6 bases unmatched. The germline V gene encodes CDR1 KGHSH and CDR2 LQKENI. The CDR3 loop spans 15 amino acids. CDR3 coding DNA: TGTGCCAGCTCACTTGCCGGGACAGGGGCCAATGAGCAGTTCTTC. This encodes CASSLAGTGANEQFF.

Details on this clone: A far larger clone is one base from this, pointing to a likely read error. This sample also contains other DNA sequences that code for the same CDR3. V is TRBV28 and J is TRBJ1-5; D is undetermined. With 5 bases removed from V and 5 bases from J, the gap between germline ends came to 7 bases. The CDR3 runs 12 residues. Per germline, CDR1 MDHEN and CDR2 SYDVKM. The CDR3: CASSATDQPQHF. As DNA, the CDR3 is TGTGCCAGCAGTGCGACTGATCAGCCCCAGCATTTT.

Remarks on this clone: Since the CDR3 does not end with the conserved phenylalanine or tryptophan, this likely comes from a read error. The limits of the CDR3 on the DNA are not certain, so only TCRdb's listed CDR3 is given. The sample holds other DNA sequences that translate to the same CDR3. V is TRBV27 and J is TRBJ2-7; TRBD2, the table's D call, was not compared with the DNA. Germline CDR1 and CDR2: MNHEY and SMNVEV (reference sequence). The CDR3 has 8 residues if both end residues are counted. CDR3 loop: CATVAGPP.

In this sample, this clone turned up many times. The same CDR3 can be traced to other DNA sequences in this sample. The chain couples TRBV5-4 to TRBJ1-1; possible D gene TRBD1, 5 bases. In germline, CDR1 is SGHNT, CDR2 YYREEE (reference sequence). The CDR3 is 13 amino acids. The V gene lost 0 bases and the J gene lost 5 bases, with 8 bases spanning the gap. The CDR3 region is CASSLGGGTEAFF. CDR3 coding DNA: TGTGCCAGCAGCTTGGGTGGGGGAACTGAAGCTTTCTTT. Complete variable domain (other parts from reference TRBV5-4 and TRBJ1-1): ETGVTQSPTHLIKTRGQQVTLRCSSQSGHNTVSWYQQALGQGPQFIFQYYREEENGRGNFPPRFSGLQFPNYSSELNVNALELDDSALYLCASSLGGGTEAFFGQGTRLTVV.

The rearrangement joins TRBV19 to TRBJ2-4; perhaps TRBD2 as D (6 bases). This CDR3 has 16 residues. V gave up 3 bases and J gave up 7 bases, with 19 bases separating them. CDR1 and CDR2 from the germline V gene are LNHDA and SQIVND (reference sequence). The CDR3 sequence is CASSMTVFGSRNIQYF. Here the CDR3 DNA reads TGTGCCAGTAGTATGACGGTGTTCGGGAGCAGGAACATTCAGTACTTC.

To note about this clone: A much larger clone lies one base from this, so it may be a read error. Additional DNA sequences in this sample encode the identical CDR3. The chain employs TRBV9 and TRBJ2-1; 7 nucleotides line up with TRBD2. Germline trimming cut 3 bases from V and 9 bases from J; bases unmatched to any gene: 0. From germline, CDR1 is SGDLS and CDR2 YYNGEE. The CDR3 is 11 amino acids. CDR3 DNA: TGTGCCAGCAGCGCGGGGGGTGAGCAGTTCTTC. This gives the protein CASSAGGEQFF.

The rearrangement links TRBV11-2 to TRBJ2-5; D is uncertain. Trimming cost V 1 base and J 4 bases, with 7 bases left between them. Germline V gives CDR1 SGHAT, CDR2 FQNNGV. The CDR3 is 13 amino acids. In DNA form, the CDR3 reads TGTGCCAGCAGCTTAGGGACGCGAGAGACCCAGTACTTC. This sequence encodes CASSLGTRETQYF.

This chain uses TRBV6-1 with TRBJ2-3; D may correspond to TRBD1 or TRBD2 (5 bases each). The V end was cut by 5 bases, the J end by 2 bases, with 11 bases between. The germline CDR1 and CDR2 sequences are MNHNS and SASEGT. The CDR3 covers 14 residues. The CDR3 sequence is CASSSGTHTDTQYF. CDR3 DNA: TGTGCCAGCAGTTCCGGGACCCACACAGATACGCAGTATTTT.

The CDR3 region is CATSRAFNEKLFF. The CDR3 nucleotides are TGTGCCACTAGCAGGGCATTTAATGAAAAACTGTTTTTT. The chain combines TRBV19 with TRBJ1-4, with a weak D call TRBD1 (5 bases). The CDR3 spans 13 residues. V was clipped by 10 bases and J by 4 bases, with 13 bases between them. Germline CDR1 reads LNHDA; CDR2 reads SQIVND (reference sequence).

This chain joins TRBV28 and TRBJ2-1; 9 nucleotides match TRBD2. From germline, CDR1 is MDHEN and CDR2 SYDVKM. V lost 6 bases and J lost 8; bases outside the gene matches: 11. This CDR3 has 15 amino acids. In nucleotides, the CDR3 is TGTGCCAGCAGCTACACCGGCGGGAGGGCCGATGAGCAGTTCTTC. It codes for CASSYTGGRADEQFF.